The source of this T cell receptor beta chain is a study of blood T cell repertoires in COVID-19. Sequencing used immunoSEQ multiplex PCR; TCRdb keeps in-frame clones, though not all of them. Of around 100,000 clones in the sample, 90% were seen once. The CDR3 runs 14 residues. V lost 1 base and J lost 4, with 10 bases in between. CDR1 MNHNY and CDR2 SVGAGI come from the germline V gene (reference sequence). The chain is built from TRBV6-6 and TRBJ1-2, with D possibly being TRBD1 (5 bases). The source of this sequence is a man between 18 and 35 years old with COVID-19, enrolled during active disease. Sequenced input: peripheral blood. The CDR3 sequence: CASSYLARVYGYTF. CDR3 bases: TGTGCCAGCAGTTACTTAGCCAGGGTCTATGGCTACACCTTC.